What follows are 6 T cell receptor beta chains derived from one specimen sequenced in a study of untreated major depressive disorder. Profiled with immunoSEQ multiplex PCR; TCRdb holds only in-frame clones, not every one. Of approximately 21,000 clones listed, roughly 89% were seen once; the top ten hold about 0.45%. Sequenced sample: CD4+ T cells from PBMCs. Source of these receptors: a woman aged 40 to 50 in good health.

The chain links TRBV7-8 to TRBJ1-1; weak D call: TRBD1 (6 bases). This CDR3 comprises 16 residues. Germline lookup yields CDR1 SGHVS and CDR2 FQNEAQ. Trimming pared 5 bases from V and 6 bases from J, leaving 22 bases between. The CDR3 DNA is TGTGCCAGCAGCAAATCTACAGGGTTCGTTTCCCCTGAAGCTTTCTTT. This gives the protein CASSKSTGFVSPEAFF.

V usage is TRBV28 and J usage is TRBJ2-7, with D possibly being TRBD2 (6 bases). This CDR3 has 11 residues. Germline V gives CDR1 MDHEN, CDR2 SYDVKM. Trimming removed 8 bases from V and 3 bases from J, with 8 bases in between. The CDR3, as DNA: TGTGCCAGCGGGGGGTTCTACGAGCAGTACGTC. It specifies CASGGFYEQYV.

This chain joins TRBV11-2 and TRBJ1-2; 8 positions match TRBD1. Per the germline V gene, CDR1 is SGHAT and CDR2 is FQNNGV. V shed 5 bases and J 6 bases; nucleotides not matched to a gene: 5. This CDR3 is built from 13 residues. CDR3 sequence (DNA): TGTGCCAGCAGCGGCAGGACAGGGCATGGCTACACCTTC. It codes for CASSGRTGHGYTF.

The CDR3 loop reads CASSARWYQGNTEAFF. The CDR3 DNA sequence: TGTGCCAGCAGCGCAAGATGGTATCAGGGGAACACTGAAGCTTTCTTT. This chain connects TRBV7-9 to TRBJ1-1; a weak D match, TRBD1 (5 bases). Germline values: CDR1 SEHNR, CDR2 FQNEAQ (reference sequence). V was shortened by 5 bases and J by 1 base, with 17 bases between the two germline ends. The CDR3 is made up of 16 amino acids.

There are a few counts of this clone. The V and J genes are TRBV6-1 and TRBJ2-2; TRBD1 might be the D (5 bases). CDR1 is MNHNS, CDR2 SASEGT, per germline. The CDR3 is 12 residues long. The V end lost 7 bases, the J end lost 6 bases, and 9 bases lay between the germline ends. The CDR3: CASIDSSGELFF. The CDR3 DNA follows: TGTGCCAGCATTGACAGCTCCGGGGAGCTGTTTTTT.

The J gene is TRBJ2-4, the V gene TRBV7-2, with D unresolved. Trimming removed 4 bases from V and 6 bases from J, with 10 bases in between. This CDR3 contains 13 residues. The germline V gene encodes CDR1 SGHTA and CDR2 FQGNSA. The CDR3 loop is CASSSRDGNIQYF. The DNA for the CDR3 is TGTGCCAGCAGCTCCAGAGACGGAAACATTCAGTACTTC.